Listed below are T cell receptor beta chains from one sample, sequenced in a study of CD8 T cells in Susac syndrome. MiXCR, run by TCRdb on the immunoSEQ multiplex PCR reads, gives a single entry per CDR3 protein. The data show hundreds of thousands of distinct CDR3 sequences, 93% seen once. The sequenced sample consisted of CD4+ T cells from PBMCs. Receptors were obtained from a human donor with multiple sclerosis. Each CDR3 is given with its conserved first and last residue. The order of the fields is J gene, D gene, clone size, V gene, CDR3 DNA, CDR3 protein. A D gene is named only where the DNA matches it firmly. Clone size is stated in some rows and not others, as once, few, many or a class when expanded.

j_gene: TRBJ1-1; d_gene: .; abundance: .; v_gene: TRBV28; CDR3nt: TGTGCCAGCAGCCGAGGGAGAACGGCTTTCTTT; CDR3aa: CASSRGRTAFF
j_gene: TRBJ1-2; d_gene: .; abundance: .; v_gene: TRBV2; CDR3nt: TGTGCCGGCAGTGAACCGGGGAGGCTCTATGGCTACACCTTC; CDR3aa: CAGSEPGRLYGYTF
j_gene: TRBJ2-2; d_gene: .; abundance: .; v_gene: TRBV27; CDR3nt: TGTGCCAGCAGTTCCGTATCCGGGGAGCTGTTTTTT; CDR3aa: CASSSVSGELFF
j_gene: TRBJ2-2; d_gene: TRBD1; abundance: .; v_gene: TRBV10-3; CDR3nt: TGTGCCACCCAGACAGGGTCGAACACCGGGGAGCTGTTTTTT; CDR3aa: CATQTGSNTGELFF
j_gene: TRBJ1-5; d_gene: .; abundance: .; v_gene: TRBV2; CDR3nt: TGTGCCAGCAGGGGGTCGGACAATAGCAATCAGCCCCAGCATTTT; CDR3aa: CASRGSDNSNQPQHF
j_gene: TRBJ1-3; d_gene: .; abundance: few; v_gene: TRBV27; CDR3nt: TGTGCCGGTACCTCGGAAGACGCTGGAAACACCATATATTTT; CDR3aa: CAGTSEDAGNTIYF
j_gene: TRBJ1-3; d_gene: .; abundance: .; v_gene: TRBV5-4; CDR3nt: TGTGCCAGCAGCGCGGGTCCATCCTCTGGAAACACCATATATTTT; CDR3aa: CASSAGPSSGNTIYF
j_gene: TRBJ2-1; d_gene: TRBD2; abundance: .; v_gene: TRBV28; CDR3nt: TGTGCCAGCAGTTTACTAGTCTTGGGATTGGGACTAGCGGACCCAAACAATGAGCAGTTCTTC; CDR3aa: CASSLLVLGLGLADPNNEQFF
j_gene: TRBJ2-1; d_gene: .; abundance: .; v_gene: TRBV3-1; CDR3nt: TGTGCCAGCAGTCGGGACTCTATCTCCTACAATGAGCAGTTCTTC; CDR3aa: CASSRDSISYNEQFF
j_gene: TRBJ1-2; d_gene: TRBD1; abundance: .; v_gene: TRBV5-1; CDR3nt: TGCGCCAGCAGCTTGGCCATAGGGACAGGGGAAGGCTACACCTTC; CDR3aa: CASSLAIGTGEGYTF
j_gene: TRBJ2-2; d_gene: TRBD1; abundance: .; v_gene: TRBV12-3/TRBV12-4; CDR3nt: TGTGCCAGCAGTTACACAGGGGGATTAGGCGGGGAGCTGTTTTTT; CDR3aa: CASSYTGGLGGELFF
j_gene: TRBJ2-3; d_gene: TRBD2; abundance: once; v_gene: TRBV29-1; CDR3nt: TGCAGCGTTGAAATCACTAGCGGGGCGCCAGATACGCAGTATTTT; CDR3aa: CSVEITSGAPDTQYF
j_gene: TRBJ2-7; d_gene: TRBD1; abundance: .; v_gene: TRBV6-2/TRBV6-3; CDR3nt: TGTGCCAGCAGACCCACGACAGGGCACAAGCAGTACTTC; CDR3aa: CASRPTTGHKQYF
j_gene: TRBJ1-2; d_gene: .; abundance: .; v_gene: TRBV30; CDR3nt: TGTGCCTGGAGTTTGGACTCTATCTATGGCTACACCTTC; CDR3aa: CAWSLDSIYGYTF
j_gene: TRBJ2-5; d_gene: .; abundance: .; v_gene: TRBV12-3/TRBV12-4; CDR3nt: TGTGCCAGCAGTCGTGAGATGGCGGGGGAGACCCAGTACTTC; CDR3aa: CASSREMAGETQYF
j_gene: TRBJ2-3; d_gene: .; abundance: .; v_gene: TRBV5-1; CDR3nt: TGCGCCAGCAACCAGGACACCGGAAGCACAGATACGCAGTATTTT; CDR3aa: CASNQDTGSTDTQYF
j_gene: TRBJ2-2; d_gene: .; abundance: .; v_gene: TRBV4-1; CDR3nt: TGCGCCAGCAGCCAAGATTCCAATGGGCGAACCGGGGAGCTGTTTTTT; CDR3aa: CASSQDSNGRTGELFF
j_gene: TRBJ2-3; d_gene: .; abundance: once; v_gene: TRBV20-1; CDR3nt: TGCAGTGCTCCTTCTAGCGATCTCACAGATACGCAGTATTTT; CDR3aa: CSAPSSDLTDTQYF
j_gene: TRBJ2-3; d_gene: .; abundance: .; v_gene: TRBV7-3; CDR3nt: TGTGCCAGCAGCTTACCCCAGACAGATACGCAGTATTTT; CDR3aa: CASSLPQTDTQYF
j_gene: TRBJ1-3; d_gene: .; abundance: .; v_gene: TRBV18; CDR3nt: TGTGCCAGCTCCGACAGCCAGAGCTCTGGAAACACCATATATTTT; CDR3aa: CASSDSQSSGNTIYF
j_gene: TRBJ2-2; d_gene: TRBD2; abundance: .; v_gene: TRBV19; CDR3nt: TGTGCCAGTAGTCCACTAGCGGGATCTGCCGGGGAGCTGTTTTTT; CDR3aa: CASSPLAGSAGELFF